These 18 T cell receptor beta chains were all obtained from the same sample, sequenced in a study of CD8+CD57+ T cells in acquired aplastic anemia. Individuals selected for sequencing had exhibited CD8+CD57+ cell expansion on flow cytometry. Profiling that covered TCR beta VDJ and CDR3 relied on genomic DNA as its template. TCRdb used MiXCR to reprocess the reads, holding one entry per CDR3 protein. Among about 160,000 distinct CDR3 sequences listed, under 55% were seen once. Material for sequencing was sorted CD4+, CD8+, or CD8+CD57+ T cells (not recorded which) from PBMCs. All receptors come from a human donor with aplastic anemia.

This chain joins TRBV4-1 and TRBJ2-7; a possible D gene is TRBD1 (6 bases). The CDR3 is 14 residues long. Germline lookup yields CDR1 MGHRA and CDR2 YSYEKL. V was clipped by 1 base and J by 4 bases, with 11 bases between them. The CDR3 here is CASSQANREYEQYF. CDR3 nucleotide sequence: TGCGCCAGCAGCCAAGCAAACAGGGAGTACGAGCAGTACTTC.

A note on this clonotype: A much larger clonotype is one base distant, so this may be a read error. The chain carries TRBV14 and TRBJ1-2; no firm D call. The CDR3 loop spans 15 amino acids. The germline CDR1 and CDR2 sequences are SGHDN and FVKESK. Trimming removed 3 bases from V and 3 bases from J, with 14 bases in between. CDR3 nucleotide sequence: TGTGCCAGCAGCCACAGCCCGACGGACGACTATGGCTACACCTTC. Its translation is CASSHSPTDDYGYTF.

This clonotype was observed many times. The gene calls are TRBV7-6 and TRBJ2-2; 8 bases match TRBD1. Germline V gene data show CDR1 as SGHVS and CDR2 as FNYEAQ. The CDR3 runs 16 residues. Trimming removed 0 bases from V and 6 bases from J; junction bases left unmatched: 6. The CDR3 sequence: CASSLATGGLAGELFF. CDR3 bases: TGTGCCAGCAGCTTAGCTACAGGGGGGTTGGCCGGGGAGCTGTTTTTT. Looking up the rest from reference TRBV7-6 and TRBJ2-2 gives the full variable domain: GAGVSQSPRYKVTKRGQDVALRCDPISGHVSLYWYRQALGQGPEFLTYFNYEAQQDKSGLPNDRFSAERPEGSISTLTIQRTEQRDSAMYRCASSLATGGLAGELFFGEGSRLTVL.

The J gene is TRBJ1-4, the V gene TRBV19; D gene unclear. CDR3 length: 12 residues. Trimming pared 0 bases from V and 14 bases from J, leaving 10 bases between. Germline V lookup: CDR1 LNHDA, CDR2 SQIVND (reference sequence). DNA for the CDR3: TGTGCCAGTAGTATAGATCGCCGGGTCCTGTTTTTT. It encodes CASSIDRRVLFF. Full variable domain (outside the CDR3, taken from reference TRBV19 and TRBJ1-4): DGGITQSPKYLFRKEGQNVTLSCEQNLNHDAMYWYRQDPGQGLRLIYYSQIVNDFQKGDIAEGYSVSREKKESFPLTVTSAQKNPTAFYLCASSIDRRVLFFGSGTQLSVL.

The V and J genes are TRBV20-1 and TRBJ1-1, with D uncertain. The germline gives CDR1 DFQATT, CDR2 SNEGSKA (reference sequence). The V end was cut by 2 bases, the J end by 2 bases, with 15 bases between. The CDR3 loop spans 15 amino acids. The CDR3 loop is CSARSRATFNTEAFF. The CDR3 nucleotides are TGCAGTGCTAGAAGTAGAGCGACTTTTAACACTGAAGCTTTCTTT.

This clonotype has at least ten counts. Here the CDR3 DNA reads TGTGCCAGCAGCTTTCTAGCGGGAGGGCCCAGCTCCTACAATGAGCAGTTCTTC. This gives the protein CASSFLAGGPSSYNEQFF. V and J are TRBV11-2 and TRBJ2-1; 12 bases align to TRBD2. This CDR3 spans 18 amino acids. Germline CDR1 SGHAT, CDR2 FQNNGV. The junction had 6 bases not matched to a gene; V was cut back by 3 bases and J by 0 bases.

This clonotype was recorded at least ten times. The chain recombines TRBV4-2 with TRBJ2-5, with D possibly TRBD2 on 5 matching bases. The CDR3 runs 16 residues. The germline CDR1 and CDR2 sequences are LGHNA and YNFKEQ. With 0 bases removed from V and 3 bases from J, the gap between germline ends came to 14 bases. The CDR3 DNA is TGTGCCAGCAGCCAAGAAGCTCTCGCCGGGAAAGAGACCCAGTACTTC. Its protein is CASSQEALAGKETQYF.

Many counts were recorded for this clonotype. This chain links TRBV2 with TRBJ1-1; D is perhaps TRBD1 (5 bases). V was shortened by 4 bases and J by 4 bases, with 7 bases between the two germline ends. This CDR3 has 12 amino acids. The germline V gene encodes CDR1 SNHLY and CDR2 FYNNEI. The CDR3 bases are TGTGCCAGCAGTGCGGGGGGCACTGAAGCTTTCTTT. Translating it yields CASSAGGTEAFF.

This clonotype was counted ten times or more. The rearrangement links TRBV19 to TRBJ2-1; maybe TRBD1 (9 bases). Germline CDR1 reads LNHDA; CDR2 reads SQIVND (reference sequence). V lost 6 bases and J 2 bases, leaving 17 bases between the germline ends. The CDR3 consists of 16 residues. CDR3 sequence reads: CASRTGGTGPYNEQFF. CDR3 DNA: TGTGCCAGTAGGACGGGGGGGACAGGGCCCTACAATGAGCAGTTCTTC.

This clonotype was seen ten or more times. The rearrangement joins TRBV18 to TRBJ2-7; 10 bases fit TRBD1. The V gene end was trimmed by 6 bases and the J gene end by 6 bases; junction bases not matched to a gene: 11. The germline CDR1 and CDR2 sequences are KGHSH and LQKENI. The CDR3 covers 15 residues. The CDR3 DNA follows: TGTGCCAGCTCTACCGGGACAGGGGTGCTGGGCGAGCAGTACTTC. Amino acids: CASSTGTGVLGEQYF.

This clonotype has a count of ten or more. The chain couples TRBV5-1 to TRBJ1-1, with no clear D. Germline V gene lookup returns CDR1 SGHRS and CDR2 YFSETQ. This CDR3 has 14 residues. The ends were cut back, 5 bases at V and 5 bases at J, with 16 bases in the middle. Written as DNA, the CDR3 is TGCGCCAGCAGTTCCTTTTTGACATCAACTGAAGCTTTCTTT. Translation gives CASSSFLTSTEAFF. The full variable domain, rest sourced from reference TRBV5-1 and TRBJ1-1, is KAGVTQTPRYLIKTRGQQVTLSCSPISGHRSVSWYQQTPGQGLQFLFEYFSETQRNKGNFPGRFSGRQFSNSRSEMNVSTLELGDSALYLCASSSFLTSTEAFFGQGTRLTVV.

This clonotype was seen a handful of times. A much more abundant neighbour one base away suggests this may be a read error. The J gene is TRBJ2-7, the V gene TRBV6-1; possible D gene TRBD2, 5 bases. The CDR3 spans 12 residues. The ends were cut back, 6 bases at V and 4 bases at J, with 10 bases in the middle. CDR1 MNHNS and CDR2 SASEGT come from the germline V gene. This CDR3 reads CASRIGEYEQYF. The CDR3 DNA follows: TGTGCCAGCAGAATCGGGGAGTACGAGCAGTACTTC.

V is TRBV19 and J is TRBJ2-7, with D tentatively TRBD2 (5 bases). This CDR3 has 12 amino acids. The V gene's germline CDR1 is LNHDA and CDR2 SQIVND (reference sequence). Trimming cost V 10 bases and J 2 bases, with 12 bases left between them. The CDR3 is CATSTTPYEQYF. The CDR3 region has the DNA TGTGCCACCTCGACTACCCCCTACGAGCAGTACTTC.

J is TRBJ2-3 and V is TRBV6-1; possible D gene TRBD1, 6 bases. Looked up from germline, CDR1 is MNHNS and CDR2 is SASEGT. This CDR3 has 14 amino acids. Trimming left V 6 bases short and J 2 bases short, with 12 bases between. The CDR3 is CASRKGQITDTQYF. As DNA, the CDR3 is TGTGCCAGCAGGAAAGGACAGATCACAGATACGCAGTATTTT.

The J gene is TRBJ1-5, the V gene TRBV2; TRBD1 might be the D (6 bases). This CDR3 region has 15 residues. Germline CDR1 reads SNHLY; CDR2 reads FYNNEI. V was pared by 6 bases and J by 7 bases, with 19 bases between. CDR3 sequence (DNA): TGTGCCAGCAGCCGAAGTACAGGGACGGGACAGCCCCAGCATTTT. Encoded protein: CASSRSTGTGQPQHF.

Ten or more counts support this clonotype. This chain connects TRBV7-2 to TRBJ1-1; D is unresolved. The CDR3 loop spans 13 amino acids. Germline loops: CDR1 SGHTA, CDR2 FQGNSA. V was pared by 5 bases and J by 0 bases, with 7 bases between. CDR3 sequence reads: CASSRNMNTEAFF. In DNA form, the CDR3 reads TGTGCCAGCAGCCGGAACATGAACACTGAAGCTTTCTTT.

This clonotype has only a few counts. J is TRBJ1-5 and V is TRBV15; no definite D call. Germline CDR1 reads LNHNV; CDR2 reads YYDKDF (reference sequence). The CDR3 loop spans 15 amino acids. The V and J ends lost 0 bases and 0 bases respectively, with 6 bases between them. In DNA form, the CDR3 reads TGTGCCACCAGCAGAGACATCGCTAGCAATCAGCCCCAGCATTTT. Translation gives CATSRDIASNQPQHF.

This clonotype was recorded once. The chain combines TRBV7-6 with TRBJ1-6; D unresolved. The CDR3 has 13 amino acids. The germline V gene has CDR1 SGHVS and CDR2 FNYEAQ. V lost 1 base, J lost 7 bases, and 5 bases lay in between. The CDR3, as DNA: TGTGCCAGCAGCTTAGGAGAGAATTCACCCCTCCACTTT. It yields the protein CASSLGENSPLHF.